A selection of T cell receptor beta chains follows, all from one sample in a study of T-cell memory formation after mild COVID-19. One entry per CDR3 protein results from TCRdb running MiXCR on the 5' RACE reads. This sample has about 130,000 distinct CDR3 sequences; approximately 26% occur once, and the top ten carry 24%. Specimen: PBMCs or a T cell subset sorted from them (not recorded which). The receptors here all came from an adult woman who had mild COVID-19 (a few samples of this study predate the infection). Cell type and time point are not known. The CDR3 runs from the conserved cysteine through the conserved F or W.

>TRBV6-4|TRBJ2-2
CASSATNTGELFF
>TRBV4-3|TRBJ1-1
CASSQGWGPTEAFF
>TRBV6-6|TRBJ1-2
CATPEGTGGAGYGYTF
>TRBV7-9|TRBJ1-4
CASSARDRNEKLFF
>TRBV4-3|TRBJ1-2
CASSQDPLTVAYGYTF
>TRBV29-1|TRBJ2-5
CSASWNEETQYF
>TRBV30|TRBJ2-3
CAWEGLAGTDTQYF
>TRBV20-1|TRBJ1-2
CSARDPRGTSGYGYTF
>TRBV13|TRBJ1-6
CASSSTGSSYNSPLHF
>TRBV7-2|TRBJ1-1
CASSLPGEVFEAFF